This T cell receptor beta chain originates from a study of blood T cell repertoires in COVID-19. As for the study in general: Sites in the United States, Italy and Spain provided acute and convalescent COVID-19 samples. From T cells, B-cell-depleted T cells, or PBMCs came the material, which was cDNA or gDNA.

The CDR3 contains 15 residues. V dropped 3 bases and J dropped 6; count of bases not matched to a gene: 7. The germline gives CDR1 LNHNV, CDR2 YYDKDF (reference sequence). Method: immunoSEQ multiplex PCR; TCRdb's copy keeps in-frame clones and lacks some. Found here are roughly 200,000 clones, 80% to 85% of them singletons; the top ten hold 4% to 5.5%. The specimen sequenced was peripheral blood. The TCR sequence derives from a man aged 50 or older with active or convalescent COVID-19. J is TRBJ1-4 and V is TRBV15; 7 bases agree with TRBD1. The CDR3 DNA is TGTGCCACCAGCAGGGACGACAGGGAGGATGAAAAACTGTTTTTT. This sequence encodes CATSRDDREDEKLFF.